Given below is one T cell receptor beta chain in context. Antigen: not known. The CDR3 totals 16 residues. Germline V gene sequence: CDR1 LNHDA, CDR2 SQIVND (reference sequence). Germline trimming cut 4 bases from V and 4 bases from J; bases unmatched to any gene: 7. The source of the sample is a study of shared clonotypes between healthy human individuals. The overall study: Per donor, three plates held CD4 naive cells, three held CD4 memory, two held CD8 naive and one held CD8 memory. General study points: Estimated clonotype richness was generally higher in naive than memory subsets. The small donor group covered limited genetic and exposure diversity.

Method: immunoSEQ multiplex PCR; TCRdb's copy keeps in-frame clones and lacks some. The sample includes some 1,600,000 clones, 95% to 99% of them seen just once. Healthy adults negative for HIV, lacking recent acute infections or vaccinations, served as donors. What was sequenced was naive CD4+ T cells sorted from blood. The sample's subset: CD45RA+ positively selected. The origin of this receptor is a man between 25 and 39 years old in good health. The rearrangement joins TRBV19 to TRBJ1-4; TRBD1 matches at 9 bases. This CDR3 reads CASSTPRTGVNEKLFF. The CDR3 nucleotides read TGTGCCAGTAGTACACCACGGACAGGGGTTAATGAAAAACTGTTTTTT.